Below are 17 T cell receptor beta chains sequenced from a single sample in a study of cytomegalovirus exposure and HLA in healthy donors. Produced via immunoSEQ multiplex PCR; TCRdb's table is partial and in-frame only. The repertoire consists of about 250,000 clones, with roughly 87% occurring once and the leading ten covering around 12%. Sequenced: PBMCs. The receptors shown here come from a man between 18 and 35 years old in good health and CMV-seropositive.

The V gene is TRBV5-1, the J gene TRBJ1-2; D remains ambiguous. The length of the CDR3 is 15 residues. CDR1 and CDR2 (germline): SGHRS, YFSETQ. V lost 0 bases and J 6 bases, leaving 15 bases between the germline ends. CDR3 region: CASSLESPRTHGYTF. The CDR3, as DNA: TGCGCCAGCAGCTTGGAGTCGCCTCGTACTCATGGCTACACCTTC.

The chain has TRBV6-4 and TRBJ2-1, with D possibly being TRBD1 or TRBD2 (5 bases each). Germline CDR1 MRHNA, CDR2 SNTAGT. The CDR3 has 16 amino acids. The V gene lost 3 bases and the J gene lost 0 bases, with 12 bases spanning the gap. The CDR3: CASSEGPTSSYNEQFF. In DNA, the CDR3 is TGTGCCAGCAGTGAGGGACCCACGAGCTCCTACAATGAGCAGTTCTTC.

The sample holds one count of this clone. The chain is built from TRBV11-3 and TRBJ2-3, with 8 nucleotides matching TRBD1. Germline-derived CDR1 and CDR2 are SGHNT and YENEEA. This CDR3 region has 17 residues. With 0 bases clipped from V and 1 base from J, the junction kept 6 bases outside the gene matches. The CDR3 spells CASSLDSSTGGTDTQYF. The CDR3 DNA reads TGTGCCAGCAGCTTAGATAGTTCGACAGGGGGCACAGATACGCAGTATTTT.

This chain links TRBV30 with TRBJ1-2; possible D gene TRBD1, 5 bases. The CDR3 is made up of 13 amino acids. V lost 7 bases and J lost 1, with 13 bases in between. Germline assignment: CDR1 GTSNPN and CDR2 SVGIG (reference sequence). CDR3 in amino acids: CASQAGINYGYTF. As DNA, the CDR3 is TGTGCCTCACAGGCGGGGATTAACTATGGCTACACCTTC.

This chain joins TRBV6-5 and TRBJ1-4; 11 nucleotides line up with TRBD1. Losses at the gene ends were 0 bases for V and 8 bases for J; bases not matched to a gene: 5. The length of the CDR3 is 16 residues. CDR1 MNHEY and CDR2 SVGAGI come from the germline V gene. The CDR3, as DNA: TGTGCCAGCAGTTACTCGGGGACAGGGGGGGGAGAAAAACTGTTTTTT. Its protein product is CASSYSGTGGGEKLFF.

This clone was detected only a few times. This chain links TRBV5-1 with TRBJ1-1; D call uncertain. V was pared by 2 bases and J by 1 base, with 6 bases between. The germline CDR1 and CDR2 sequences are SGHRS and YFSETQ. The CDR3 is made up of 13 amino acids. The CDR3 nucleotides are TGCGCCAGCAGCTTTCGAGAGAACACTGAAGCTTTCTTT. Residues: CASSFRENTEAFF. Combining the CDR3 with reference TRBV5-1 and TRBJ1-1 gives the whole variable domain KAGVTQTPRYLIKTRGQQVTLSCSPISGHRSVSWYQQTPGQGLQFLFEYFSETQRNKGNFPGRFSGRQFSNSRSEMNVSTLELGDSALYLCASSFRENTEAFFGQGTRLTVV.

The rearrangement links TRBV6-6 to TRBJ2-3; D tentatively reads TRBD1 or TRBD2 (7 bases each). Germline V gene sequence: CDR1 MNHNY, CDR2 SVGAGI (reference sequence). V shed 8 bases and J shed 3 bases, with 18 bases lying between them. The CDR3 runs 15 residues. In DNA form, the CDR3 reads TGTGCCAGCGGGGAGCAGGGGGGGACTACAGATACGCAGTATTTT. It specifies CASGEQGGTTDTQYF.

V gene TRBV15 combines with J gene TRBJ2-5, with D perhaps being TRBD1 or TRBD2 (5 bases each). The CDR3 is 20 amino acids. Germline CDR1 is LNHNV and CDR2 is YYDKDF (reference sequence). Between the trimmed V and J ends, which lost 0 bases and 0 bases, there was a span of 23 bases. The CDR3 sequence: CATSRDLVLTTGTYQETQYF. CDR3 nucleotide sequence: TGTGCCACCAGCAGAGATCTTGTCCTGACCACCGGGACGTACCAAGAGACCCAGTACTTC. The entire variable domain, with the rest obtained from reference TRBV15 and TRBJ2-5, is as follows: DAMVIQNPRYQVTQFGKPVTLSCSQTLNHNVMYWYQQKSSQAPKLLFHYYDKDFNNEADTPDNFQSRRPNTSFCFLDIRSPGLGDTAMYLCATSRDLVLTTGTYQETQYFGPGTRLLVL.

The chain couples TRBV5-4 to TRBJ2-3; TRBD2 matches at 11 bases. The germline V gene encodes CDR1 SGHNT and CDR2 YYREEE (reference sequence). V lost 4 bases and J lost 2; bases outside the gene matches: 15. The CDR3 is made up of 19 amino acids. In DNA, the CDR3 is TGTGCCAGCAGCCCCTCCGGGACTAGCGGAGGTAGGAACACAGATACGCAGTATTTT. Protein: CASSPSGTSGGRNTDTQYF.

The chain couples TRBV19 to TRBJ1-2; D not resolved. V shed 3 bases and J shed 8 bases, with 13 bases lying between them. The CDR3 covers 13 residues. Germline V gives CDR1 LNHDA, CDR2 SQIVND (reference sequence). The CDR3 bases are TGTGCCAGTAGTATTTCGACCTCGGGAGGCTACACCTTC. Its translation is CASSISTSGGYTF. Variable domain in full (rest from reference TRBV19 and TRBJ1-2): DGGITQSPKYLFRKEGQNVTLSCEQNLNHDAMYWYRQDPGQGLRLIYYSQIVNDFQKGDIAEGYSVSREKKESFPLTVTSAQKNPTAFYLCASSISTSGGYTFGSGTRLTVV.

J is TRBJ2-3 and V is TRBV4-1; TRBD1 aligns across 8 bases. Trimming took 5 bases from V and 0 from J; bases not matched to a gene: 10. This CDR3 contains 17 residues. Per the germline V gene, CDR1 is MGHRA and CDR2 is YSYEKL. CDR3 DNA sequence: TGCGCCAGCAGCTCCCACGACAGGGGCACTAGCACAGATACGCAGTATTTT. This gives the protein CASSSHDRGTSTDTQYF.

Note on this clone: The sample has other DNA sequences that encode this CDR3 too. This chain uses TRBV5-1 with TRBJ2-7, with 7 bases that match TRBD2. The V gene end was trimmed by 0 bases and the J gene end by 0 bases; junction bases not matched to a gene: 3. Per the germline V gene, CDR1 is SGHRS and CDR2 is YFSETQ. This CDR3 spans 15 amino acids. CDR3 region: CASSLEGGSSYEQYF. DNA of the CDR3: TGCGCCAGCAGCTTGGAGGGAGGGTCCTCCTACGAGCAGTACTTC.

Written as DNA, the CDR3 is TGTGCCAGCAGGGCTCGGGGATGGGGAGAACAAGAGACCCAGTACTTC. Its protein is CASRARGWGEQETQYF. The gene calls are TRBV27 and TRBJ2-5, with D perhaps matching TRBD2 (5 bases). Trimming left V 6 bases short and J 2 bases short, with 19 bases between. Germline CDR1 MNHEY, CDR2 SMNVEV (reference sequence). The length of the CDR3 is 16 residues.

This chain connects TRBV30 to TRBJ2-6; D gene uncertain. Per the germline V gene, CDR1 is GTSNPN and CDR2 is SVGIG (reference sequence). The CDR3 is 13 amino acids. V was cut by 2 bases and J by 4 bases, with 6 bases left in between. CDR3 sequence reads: CAWSRSGANVLTF. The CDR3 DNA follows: TGTGCCTGGAGTAGGTCCGGGGCCAACGTCCTGACTTTC.

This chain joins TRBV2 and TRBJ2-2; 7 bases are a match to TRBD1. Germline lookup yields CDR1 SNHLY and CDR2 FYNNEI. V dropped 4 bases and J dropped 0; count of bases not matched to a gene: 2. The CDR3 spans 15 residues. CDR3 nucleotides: TGTGCCAGCAGTGGGACAGGAGCGAACACCGGGGAGCTGTTTTTT. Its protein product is CASSGTGANTGELFF.

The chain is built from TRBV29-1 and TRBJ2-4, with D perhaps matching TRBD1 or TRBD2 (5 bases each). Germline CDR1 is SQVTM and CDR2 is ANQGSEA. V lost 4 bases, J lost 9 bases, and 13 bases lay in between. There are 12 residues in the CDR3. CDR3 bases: TGCAGCGTTGGAGGTCCGAGGGGCATTCAGTACTTC. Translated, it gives CSVGGPRGIQYF. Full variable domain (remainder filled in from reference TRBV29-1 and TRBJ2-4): SAVISQKPSRDICQRGTSLTIQCQVDSQVTMMFWYRQQPGQSLTLIATANQGSEATYESGFVIDKFPISRPNLTFSTLTVSNMSPEDSSIYLCSVGGPRGIQYFGAGTRLSVL.

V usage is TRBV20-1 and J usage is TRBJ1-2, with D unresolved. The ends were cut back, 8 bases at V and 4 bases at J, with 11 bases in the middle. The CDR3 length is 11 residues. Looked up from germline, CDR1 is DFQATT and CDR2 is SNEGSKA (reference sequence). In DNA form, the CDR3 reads TGCAGTTCCCTACATGGCTATGGCTACACCTTC. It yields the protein CSSLHGYGYTF.